Included here is one T cell receptor (beta chain) sequence, with context. This clonotype was counted a few times. Its antigen is unknown. There are no base qualities to consult, and no much larger clone falls within one base. Sample treatment or condition, as interpreted from the label and publication: live attenuated yellow fever vaccine strain. At each blood-draw timepoint, two biological replicates of bulk PBMCs were obtained. PBMCs were isolated from peripheral blood using a standard Ficoll-Paque protocol. TriZol was used to extract RNA from bulk PBMCs, from CD4 and CD8 fractions, and from dextramer-positive and dextramer-negative fractions. These data belong to a study of T cells after yellow fever vaccination (dated by TCRdb to about 2019). A note on the overall study: The SMART-Seq v4 Ultra Low Input RNA kit was used to prepare libraries from fractions with low cell numbers. To follow T-cell clones before and after both primary and booster YFV17D yellow fever vaccination, bulk TCR alpha and beta repertoires underwent longitudinal sequencing. Blood was collected at multiple timepoints before and after primary and secondary immunization, and bulk PBMC replicates and cell subsets were isolated. The cohort comprised two healthy male donors, one aged 18 to 29 and one aged 30 to 40 years. On the study overall, not on this receptor specifically: The secondary T-cell response was weaker than the primary response but faster, peaking on day 5 instead of day 15. Only a couple of donors were included in the study, so the extent to which the findings can be generalized is limited. A small share of clonotypes occurred in both CD4 and CD8 compartments, likely arising from convergent recombination. Because abundant contaminating clonotypes from the bulk population could be contained in FACS-sorted repertoires, computational filtering was required. Most clones expanded after primary vaccination (almost 97% of CD4 and 88% of CD8) were re-detected after the booster, suggesting that broad memory maintenance occurred.

TCR cDNA was made using 5'RACE template switching, a step that added a universal primer site and unique molecular identifiers. Priming of cDNA synthesis was performed from both the TCR alpha and TCR beta constant segments. Library amplification used two PCR steps, and the second PCR step added sample barcodes and sequencing adapters. Libraries were sequenced on Illumina HiSeq 2500 (2x100 bp) or NovaSeq (2x150 bp). In the original analysis: MIGEC was used to demultiplex reads and collapse the reads into UMI consensus sequences, and MiXCR was used for V(D)J alignment. Using edgeR on replicate PBMC samples, clonotypes were called vaccine-responding if FDR was below 0.01 and the log2 fold change was above 5 up to day 15. CD4 or CD8 identity was assigned to each bulk clonotype according to whether the clonotype was present at higher abundance in the sequenced CD4 repertoire or the sequenced CD8 repertoire. TCRdb trimmed the raw reads at Q25, called clones with MiXCR and kept productive beta chains. Every distinct CDR3 protein forms one entry, paired with its most common genes and DNA. These V and J calls originate from TCRdb's pipeline instead of the authors' own analysis. The sample records around 600,000 distinct CDR3 sequences, over 9% of which are singletons. More than 12% of the sample is taken by the ten largest.

The CDR3 starts with the cysteine, ends with the phenylalanine, and has 16 residues. The retained sequence is limited to the CDR3, 48 bases, with the frame set at the first base. The germline V gene specifies SGDLS as CDR1 and YYNGEE as CDR2. Relative to germline, V is 6 bases shorter and J is 0 bases shorter, with 16 bases between their ends. The source of this sequence is a man aged 30 to 39 who received the YFV17D yellow fever vaccine. This chain is built from TRBV9 and TRBJ2-1; perhaps TRBD2 is the D gene, with 7 bases matching. The source material was PBMCs, sampled on the day of the yellow fever booster vaccination. Read as DNA, the sequence is TGTGCCAGCACCGCGGGGGCGGCGAGCTCCTACAATGAGCAGTTCTTC. Its amino acids are CASTAGAASSYNEQFF.